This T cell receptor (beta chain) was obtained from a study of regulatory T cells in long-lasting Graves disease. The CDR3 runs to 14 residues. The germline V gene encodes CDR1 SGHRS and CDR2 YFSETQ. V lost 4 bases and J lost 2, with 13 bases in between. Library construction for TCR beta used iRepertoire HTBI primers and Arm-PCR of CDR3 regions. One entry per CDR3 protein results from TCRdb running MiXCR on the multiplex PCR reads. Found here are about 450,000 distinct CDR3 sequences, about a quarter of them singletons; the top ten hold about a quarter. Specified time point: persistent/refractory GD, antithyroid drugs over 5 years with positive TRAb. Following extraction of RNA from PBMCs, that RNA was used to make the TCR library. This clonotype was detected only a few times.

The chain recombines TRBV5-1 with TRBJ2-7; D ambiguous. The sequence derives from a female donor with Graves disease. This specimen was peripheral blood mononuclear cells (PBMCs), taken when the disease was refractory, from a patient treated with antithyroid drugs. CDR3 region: CASSLNLGPYEQYF. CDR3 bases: TGCGCCAGCAGCCTAAACCTGGGCCCCTACGAGCAGTACTTC.